This TCR beta chain emerged from a study of shared clonotypes between healthy human individuals. The CDR3 runs to 13 residues. Germline assignment: CDR1 SQVTM and CDR2 ANQGSEA. V was shortened by 4 bases and J by 2 bases, with 12 bases between the two germline ends. Study results and limitations: Clonotype sharing among donors was expected to depend on sequencing depth.

The repertoire was sequenced with immunoSEQ multiplex PCR; TCRdb's copy has only in-frame clones and lacks some. The repertoire consists of hundreds of thousands of clones, with over 60% occurring once and the leading ten covering more than 10%. Details on this clone: Its antigen is not known.

All donors qualified as healthy HIV-negative adults and had experienced no recent acute infections or vaccinations. The donor cohort consisted entirely of Caucasian adults residing in Nashville, Tennessee. Approximately 90 million PBMCs were counted before genomic DNA extraction. The sample consisted of PBMCs. The V and J genes are TRBV29-1 and TRBJ2-7; a possible D gene is TRBD1 (5 bases). This sequence originates from a woman in her forties in good health. Some clones in this sample may be carry-over from other donors' samples. Here the CDR3 reads CSVARTGAYEQYF. DNA of the CDR3: TGCAGCGTTGCACGTACAGGTGCCTACGAGCAGTACTTC.